A selection of T cell receptor beta chains follows, all from one sample in a study of identical twins. MiXCR was run by TCRdb on the 5' RACE reads, yielding one entry per CDR3 protein. Among approximately 1.8 million distinct CDR3 sequences listed, under 35% were seen once. The specimen was cord blood. The receptors were sampled from a newborn girl in good health. Both conserved end residues are part of each CDR3. Fields, in order: clone size, J gene, D gene, V gene, CDR3 protein, CDR3 DNA. A D gene is named only where the DNA matches it firmly. Size tells how often a clone was seen (once, few, many) or the class of an expanded clone, and some rows leave it out.

NA,TRBJ1-6,TRBD1,TRBV20-1,CSARDPRQGSYSPPHF,TGCAGTGCTAGAGATCCCCGACAGGGGAGCTATTCACCCCCCCACTTT
NA,TRBJ1-1,NA,TRBV27,CASSGEIMLGNTEAFF,TGTGCCAGCAGCGGGGAGATCATGCTAGGGAACACTGAAGCTTTCTTT
many,TRBJ1-2,TRBD1,TRBV10-3,CAIRTGGDYGYTF,TGTGCCATCAGGACAGGGGGCGACTATGGCTACACCTTC
NA,TRBJ1-2,TRBD1,TRBV6-1,CASSEPTGGKANRGYTF,TGTGCCAGCAGTGAACCGACAGGGGGTAAAGCAAACCGTGGCTACACCTTC
once,TRBJ1-2,NA,TRBV30,CAWNLGGYTF,TGTGCCTGGAACCTTGGTGGCTACACCTTC
NA,TRBJ1-6,NA,TRBV27,CASSKSGVRANSPLHF,TGTGCCAGCAGTAAATCAGGGGTCCGGGCTAATTCACCCCTCCACTTT
NA,TRBJ1-1,NA,TRBV6-2/TRBV6-3,CASSYSPRGRTNTEAFF,TGTGCCAGCAGTTACTCGCCCCGGGGGCGCACGAACACTGAAGCTTTCTTT
NA,TRBJ1-1,NA,TRBV7-2,CASSLGDWTKAFF,TGTGCCAGCAGCTTAGGGGACTGGACTAAAGCTTTCTTT
NA,TRBJ2-3,NA,TRBV25-1,CASSELTLERADTQYF,TGTGCCAGCAGTGAACTTACGTTGGAAAGGGCAGATACGCAGTATTTT
NA,TRBJ2-2,NA,TRBV6-5,CASSYPHTGELFF,TGTGCCAGCAGTTACCCGCACACCGGGGAGCTGTTTTTT
few,TRBJ1-2,NA,TRBV6-5,CASSYWGGYGYTF,TGTGCCAGCAGTTACTGGGGCGGCTATGGCTACACCTTC
NA,TRBJ2-1,NA,TRBV7-9,CASSLGAGEGNEQFF,TGTGCCAGCAGCTTGGGGGCGGGAGAGGGCAATGAGCAGTTCTTC
NA,TRBJ2-3,TRBD2,TRBV2,CTSSQLAGRADTQYF,TGTACCAGCAGTCAACTAGCGGGGAGGGCAGATACGCAGTATTTT
once,TRBJ2-5,TRBD1,TRBV4-1,CASSQKGTGGFYNEQYF,TGCGCCAGCAGCCAAAAAGGGACAGGGGGCTTTTACAATGAGCAGTACTTC
NA,TRBJ1-2,NA,TRBV3-1,CAGSQVLFRSNYGYTF,TGTGCCGGCAGCCAAGTTCTGTTTAGGTCTAACTATGGCTACACCTTC
NA,TRBJ2-2,NA,TRBV4-2,CASSQPDSFTGELFF,TGTGCCAGCAGCCAACCGGACAGTTTTACCGGGGAGCTGTTTTTT
NA,TRBJ2-5,TRBD2,TRBV15,CATSRERPGTSDYPEQYF,TGTGCCACCAGCAGAGAAAGACCCGGGACTAGCGACTACCCTGAGCAGTACTTC
NA,TRBJ1-6,TRBD1,TRBV6-1,CASTLTNGQGGFGALHF,TGTGCCAGCACCCTCACCAATGGACAGGGAGGCTTCGGAGCCCTCCACTTT
NA,TRBJ2-1,TRBD2,TRBV15,CATSRTSGREKNEQFF,TGTGCCACCAGCCGGACTAGCGGGAGAGAAAAGAATGAGCAGTTCTTC
NA,TRBJ2-1,NA,TRBV7-9,CASGRELSYNEQFF,TGTGCCAGCGGTCGTGAACTCTCCTACAATGAGCAGTTCTTC
NA,TRBJ2-5,TRBD2,TRBV5-1,CASSVTSGREVGNEQYF,TGCGCCAGCAGCGTAACTAGCGGGAGAGAGGTCGGCAATGAGCAGTACTTC
NA,TRBJ2-3,NA,TRBV24-1,CATSDLLSTDTQYF,TGTGCCACCAGTGATTTGTTAAGCACAGATACGCAGTATTTT
few,TRBJ1-1,NA,TRBV12-3/TRBV12-4,CASSPLPTEAFF,TGTGCCAGCAGTCCGCTTCCCACTGAAGCTTTCTTT
few,TRBJ1-2,TRBD1,TRBV7-9,CASSLPRTGRNGYTF,TGTGCCAGCAGCTTACCCCGGACAGGTCGGAATGGCTACACCTTC
few,TRBJ2-1,TRBD2,TRBV12-3/TRBV12-4,CASSYWLAANEQFF,TGTGCCAGCAGTTATTGGCTAGCGGCCAATGAGCAGTTCTTC
NA,TRBJ1-2,TRBD1,TRBV27,CASRSPGTVYTF,TGTGCCAGCAGGTCCCCCGGGACAGTCTACACCTTC
NA,TRBJ1-6,TRBD1,TRBV5-1,CASKTGNSPLHF,TGCGCCAGCAAGACAGGGAATTCACCCCTCCACTTT
NA,TRBJ2-1,TRBD2,TRBV7-2,CASSVSGTSGRNEQFF,TGTGCCAGCAGCGTATCCGGGACTAGCGGGAGAAATGAGCAGTTCTTC
NA,TRBJ2-3,TRBD2,TRBV20-1,CSASDLSGRADTQYF,TGCAGTGCTTCTGACCTTAGCGGGAGAGCAGATACGCAGTATTTT